This TCR beta chain was captured by sequencing in a study of blood T cell repertoires in COVID-19. Study context: Donors in the United States, Italy and Spain gave samples during acute or convalescent COVID-19. T cells, B-cell-depleted T cells, or PBMCs provided the cDNA or gDNA that served as material.

Trimming pared 0 bases from V and 5 bases from J, leaving 8 bases between. CDR3 length: 13 residues. Per the study methods: By means of reference gene primer amplification, nucleated cell counts were estimated. Assay used: immunoSEQ multiplex PCR; TCRdb lists only in-frame clones, some missing. V, J and clone size reflect that table, while D and trimming were determined from the DNA. Of about 73,000 clones in the sample, under 90% were seen once. The chain links TRBV12-3 or TRBV12-4 to TRBJ2-7, with D possibly matching TRBD2 (6 bases). The TCR sequence derives from a woman aged 60-75 years with acute or convalescent COVID-19. The material sequenced was peripheral blood. The CDR3 region is CASSLAGGNEQYF. The CDR3 nucleotides read TGTGCCAGCAGTTTAGCGGGAGGTAACGAGCAGTACTTC.